The 14 T cell receptor beta chains listed next were all sequenced from one sample in a study of OX40 agonist ivuxolimab in advanced cancers. Profiled with immunoSEQ multiplex PCR; TCRdb holds only in-frame clones, not every one. The sample includes about 75,000 clones, about 88% seen only once; the top ten take about 8%. Sequenced material: CD4+ or CD8+ T cells sorted from blood, taken in a trial of the OX40 agonist ivuxolimab. The source is an adult with an advanced solid tumor such as melanoma, head and neck, liver or kidney cancer.

In DNA, the CDR3 is TGTGCCAGCAGTTATCGTGGCGGGTCTAGCTACGAGCAGTACTTC. It codes for CASSYRGGSSYEQYF. This chain connects TRBV6-6 to TRBJ2-7; D possibly corresponds to TRBD2 (5 bases). The CDR3 consists of 15 residues. Between the trimmed V and J ends, which lost 3 bases and 3 bases, there was a span of 15 bases. CDR1 and CDR2 from the germline V gene are MNHNY and SVGAGI (reference sequence).

The chain employs TRBV5-1 and TRBJ2-2; 7 nucleotides align to TRBD2. Germline CDR1 and CDR2: SGHRS and YFSETQ. J was trimmed by 7 bases and V by 4 bases; bases with no gene match: 13. The length of the CDR3 is 16 residues. In DNA, the CDR3 is TGCGCCAGCAGCCCCCCGGTGACTAGCCGCGGCGGGGAGCTGTTTTTT. Amino acids: CASSPPVTSRGGELFF. The variable domain in full, with the rest retrieved from reference TRBV5-1 and TRBJ2-2, is KAGVTQTPRYLIKTRGQQVTLSCSPISGHRSVSWYQQTPGQGLQFLFEYFSETQRNKGNFPGRFSGRQFSNSRSEMNVSTLELGDSALYLCASSPPVTSRGGELFFGEGSRLTVL.

This clone came up once. The CDR3, as DNA: TGTGCCAGCAGCCCCCATGACCGGAGCTCCTACAATGAGCAGTTCTTC. This sequence encodes CASSPHDRSSYNEQFF. This sequence joins TRBV11-2 and TRBJ2-1, with no clear D. The CDR3 has 16 amino acids. Germline V lookup: CDR1 SGHAT, CDR2 FQNNGV. With 5 bases removed from V and 0 bases from J, the gap between germline ends came to 14 bases.

The V gene is TRBV28, the J gene TRBJ2-6; D is tentatively TRBD1 or TRBD2 (5 bases each). Germline values: CDR1 MDHEN, CDR2 SYDVKM. V lost 8 bases to trimming and J lost 0 bases, with 14 bases between them. The CDR3 contains 16 residues. CDR3 loop: CASLGTGSSGANVLTF. The DNA of the CDR3 is TGTGCCAGCCTAGGGACGGGGAGCTCTGGGGCCAACGTCCTGACTTTC.

The chain links TRBV5-6 to TRBJ1-2; 11 nucleotides agree with TRBD1. The J segment lost 8 bases and the V segment lost 2 bases, leaving 17 bases of the junction unmatched. The germline gives CDR1 SGHDT, CDR2 YYEEEE. This CDR3 comprises 18 residues. The CDR3 nucleotides read TGTGCCAGCAGCTTCGACCTATCCAGGACAGGGGGCGAGGGAGGCTACACCTTC. It yields the protein CASSFDLSRTGGEGGYTF.

The J gene is TRBJ2-3, the V gene TRBV7-2; D possibly uses TRBD1 or TRBD2 (6 bases each). Germline CDR1 SGHTA, CDR2 FQGNSA. The CDR3 has 17 amino acids. Trimming cost V 0 bases and J 3 bases, with 16 bases left between them. For the CDR3, the DNA is TGTGCCAGCAGCTTAGCGGGATTGGGGGGCGCAACAGATACGCAGTATTTT. Amino acid sequence: CASSLAGLGGATDTQYF.

The chain is built from TRBV27 and TRBJ1-3; D gene unclear. V was cut by 4 bases and J by 4 bases, with 8 bases left in between. The CDR3 is made up of 13 amino acids. Germline lookup yields CDR1 MNHEY and CDR2 SMNVEV (reference sequence). CDR3 region: CASSSTKGNTIYF. Written as DNA, the CDR3 is TGTGCCAGCAGTTCGACAAAAGGAAACACCATATATTTT.

This clone turned up a few times. The chain couples TRBV7-2 to TRBJ2-7; 11 bases are a match to TRBD1. Germline V gene data show CDR1 as SGHTA and CDR2 as FQGNSA. This CDR3 spans 13 amino acids. J was trimmed by 6 bases and V by 4 bases; bases with no gene match: 2. The CDR3 nucleotides read TGTGCCAGCAGCTCCGGACAGGGGGCCGAGCAGTACTTC. Protein product: CASSSGQGAEQYF.

J is TRBJ1-1 and V is TRBV30; no firm D call. V lost 5 bases, J lost 7 bases, and 20 bases lay in between. This CDR3 region has 14 residues. Germline loops: CDR1 GTSNPN, CDR2 SVGIG (reference sequence). The CDR3 region is CAWGILPAGYEAFF. DNA for the CDR3: TGTGCCTGGGGGATCCTTCCGGCAGGATATGAAGCTTTCTTT.

The J gene is TRBJ2-1, the V gene TRBV7-3; 13 bases map to TRBD2. The CDR3 is 17 amino acids. Trimming cost V 4 bases and J 4 bases; bases outside gene matches: 7. The germline V gene has CDR1 SGHTA and CDR2 FQGTGA. This CDR3 is CASSSRPGLAGYNEQFF. The CDR3 nucleotides are TGTGCCAGCAGCTCCAGGCCGGGACTAGCGGGGTACAATGAGCAGTTCTTC.

A single count supports this clone. CDR3 in amino acids: CASSLARALNTEAFF. The CDR3 region has the DNA TGTGCCAGCAGCTTGGCCAGGGCACTGAACACTGAAGCTTTCTTT. V gene TRBV5-5 combines with J gene TRBJ1-1, with D possibly TRBD1 on 5 matching bases. Trimming removed 0 bases from V and 0 bases from J, with 9 bases in between. In germline, CDR1 is SGHKS, CDR2 YYEKEE (reference sequence). This CDR3 spans 15 amino acids.

Only one count was recorded for this clone. The chain employs TRBV7-3 and TRBJ1-6, with 7 bases aligning to TRBD1. The CDR3 extends over 15 amino acids. Germline V lookup: CDR1 SGHTA, CDR2 FQGTGA. With V trimmed by 2 bases and J by 9 bases, 7 bases remained unmatched. CDR3 sequence reads: CASSLVGGGGSPLHF. In DNA form, the CDR3 reads TGTGCCAGCAGCTTAGTAGGGGGCGGTGGTTCACCCCTCCACTTT.

This chain links TRBV7-2 with TRBJ2-6; D remains unclear. Trimming cost V 6 bases and J 4 bases, with 16 bases left between them. Germline V CDR1 and CDR2: SGHTA, FQGNSA. There are 16 residues in the CDR3. The CDR3 loop reads CASSRPSGSGANVLTF. The CDR3 nucleotides read TGTGCCAGCAGTCGACCGTCCGGCTCGGGGGCCAACGTCCTGACTTTC. The whole variable domain, remainder taken from reference TRBV7-2 and TRBJ2-6, is GAGVSQSPSNKVTEKGKDVELRCDPISGHTALYWYRQSLGQGLEFLIYFQGNSAPDKSGLPSDRFSAERTGGSVSTLTIQRTQQEDSAVYLCASSRPSGSGANVLTFGAGSRLTVL.

This clone was picked up one time. V and J are TRBV29-1 and TRBJ2-5; no clear D. Germline V gene lookup returns CDR1 SQVTM and CDR2 ANQGSEA. This CDR3 region has 13 residues. Trimming stripped 0 bases from V and 1 base from J, with 6 bases between. The CDR3 is CSVEDPLQETQYF. In DNA form, the CDR3 reads TGCAGCGTTGAAGATCCACTCCAAGAGACCCAGTACTTC.